The 24 T cell receptor beta chains below come from one sample, sequenced in a study of identical twins. TCRdb called the 5' RACE reads again in MiXCR, with one record for every CDR3 protein. The data show roughly 690,000 distinct CDR3 sequences, with 21% seen just once and roughly 4% held by the top ten. The sample was also reused in another study, on T cells expressing NK-cell markers.

Material for sequencing was PBMCs. All receptors come from a woman aged 18-29 years in good health.

There are a few counts of this clonotype. This chain joins TRBV7-2 and TRBJ2-1; D may be TRBD2 (6 bases). Germline CDR1 reads SGHTA; CDR2 reads FQGNSA. V gave up 8 bases and J gave up 0 bases, with 14 bases separating them. The CDR3 length is 15 residues. The CDR3: CASSPPGDSYNEQFF. CDR3 DNA sequence: TGTGCCAGCTCCCCCCCGGGGGACTCCTACAATGAGCAGTTCTTC.

The rearrangement links TRBV25-1 to TRBJ1-2, with 7 bases matching TRBD1. Unmatched junction bases numbered 5, after V lost 3 bases and J lost 4 bases. Germline-derived CDR1 and CDR2 are MGHDK and SYGVNS. CDR3 length: 14 amino acids. The CDR3 here is CASSEGGQLYGYTF. The CDR3 nucleotides read TGTGCCAGCAGTGAGGGGGGACAGCTCTATGGCTACACCTTC.

This clonotype was counted between two and nine times. V and J are TRBV4-3 and TRBJ2-5; tentatively, D is TRBD1 or TRBD2 (5 bases each). Germline assignment: CDR1 LGHNA and CDR2 YSLEER. The CDR3 spans 15 residues. The ends were cut back, 0 bases at V and 5 bases at J, with 13 bases in the middle. The CDR3 is CASSQDRGVTETQYF. The CDR3 DNA follows: TGCGCCAGCAGCCAAGATCGAGGGGTCACGGAGACCCAGTACTTC.

The chain recombines TRBV13 with TRBJ2-7; D unresolved. This CDR3 has 14 residues. In germline, CDR1 is PRHDT, CDR2 FYEKMQ (reference sequence). V lost 4 bases and J 2 bases, leaving 12 bases between the germline ends. CDR3 residues: CASSSTVDPYEQYF. CDR3 coding DNA: TGTGCCAGCAGCTCGACCGTTGACCCCTACGAGCAGTACTTC.

This clonotype was detected ten times or more. The chain couples TRBV6-5 to TRBJ2-2; D unresolved. The CDR3 loop spans 16 amino acids. V was clipped by 0 bases and J by 6 bases, with 14 bases between them. Germline V CDR1 and CDR2: MNHEY, SVGAGI. Here the CDR3 reads CASSYSAVLVAGELFF. CDR3 sequence (DNA): TGTGCCAGCAGTTACTCTGCTGTCCTAGTCGCCGGGGAGCTGTTTTTT.

This sequence joins TRBV3-1 and TRBJ2-3, with D possibly being TRBD1 (6 bases). There are 14 residues in the CDR3. The V end was cut by 7 bases, the J end by 1 base, with 12 bases between. CDR1 is LGHDT, CDR2 YNNKEL, per germline (reference sequence). The CDR3 sequence is CASTRQAGTDTQYF. For the CDR3, the DNA is TGTGCCAGCACCAGACAGGCCGGCACAGATACGCAGTATTTT.

The chain has TRBV14 and TRBJ2-3; 8 nucleotides agree with TRBD1. The germline V gene has CDR1 SGHDN and CDR2 FVKESK. The trim removed 0 bases at V and 7 bases at J, leaving 12 bases unmatched. The CDR3 length is 17 residues. CDR3 loop: CASSQDWGRGRGNTQYF. DNA of the CDR3: TGTGCCAGCAGCCAAGATTGGGGCAGGGGGCGCGGAAATACGCAGTATTTT.

This clonotype occurred a few times. The rearrangement links TRBV12-3 or TRBV12-4 to TRBJ1-5, with 7 positions matching TRBD1. J gave up 4 bases and V 5 bases, and 8 bases lay outside the gene matches. The CDR3 consists of 15 residues. CDR3: CASSPTGTENQPQHF. The CDR3 DNA reads as TGTGCCAGCAGTCCTACCGGGACAGAGAATCAGCCCCAGCATTTT.

The V call is TRBV20-1, the J call TRBJ2-5; 9 nucleotides agree with TRBD1. The germline CDR1 and CDR2 sequences are DFQATT and SNEGSKA (reference sequence). CDR3 size: 13 residues. Unmatched junction bases numbered 9, after V lost 8 bases and J lost 5 bases. The CDR3 nucleotides read TGCAGTACCATAAACGACAGGGGGGAGACCCAGTACTTC. The encoded protein is CSTINDRGETQYF.

The J gene is TRBJ2-3, the V gene TRBV15; D gene ambiguous. The CDR3 has 12 residues. The ends were cut back, 2 bases at V and 6 bases at J, with 6 bases in the middle. The germline CDR1 and CDR2 sequences are LNHNV and YYDKDF (reference sequence). CDR3 amino acids: CATSRLRDTQYF. The DNA for the CDR3 is TGTGCCACCAGCAGACTGCGGGATACGCAGTATTTT. The full variable domain, with the rest looked up from reference TRBV15 and TRBJ2-3, is DAMVIQNPRYQVTQFGKPVTLSCSQTLNHNVMYWYQQKSSQAPKLLFHYYDKDFNNEADTPDNFQSRRPNTSFCFLDIRSPGLGDTAMYLCATSRLRDTQYFGPGTRLTVL.

The sample holds a few counts of this clonotype. In DNA form, the CDR3 reads TGTGCCAGCAGTTACTTAGGGACAGTAGGGACCAATGAGCAGTTCTTC. Its translation: CASSYLGTVGTNEQFF. J is TRBJ2-1 and V is TRBV6-5; 7 bases are a match to TRBD1. This CDR3 is built from 16 residues. From germline, CDR1 is MNHEY and CDR2 SVGAGI. V was clipped by 1 base and J by 6 bases; unmatched bases: 9.

This clonotype turned up a few times. The gene calls are TRBV7-6 and TRBJ1-4; unclear D gene. The CDR3 totals 15 residues. V was pared by 1 base and J by 8 bases, with 14 bases between. Germline-derived CDR1 and CDR2 are SGHVS and FNYEAQ. The CDR3 DNA reads TGTGCCAGCAGCTTAGGGTTAACGCGATCGGAAAAACTGTTTTTT. Translation: CASSLGLTRSEKLFF.

V and J are TRBV24-1 and TRBJ2-3, with 7 bases fitting TRBD1. The CDR3 is made up of 15 amino acids. J gave up 1 base and V 3 bases, and 3 bases lay outside the gene matches. Germline V gene lookup returns CDR1 KGHDR and CDR2 SFDVKD. Written as DNA, the CDR3 is TGTGCCACCAGTGATGGACAGGCCGGCACAGATACGCAGTATTTT. As protein: CATSDGQAGTDTQYF.

In this sample, this clonotype turned up a few times. The chain has TRBV20-1 and TRBJ1-1; D remains ambiguous. The CDR3 is 15 residues long. The germline V gene encodes CDR1 DFQATT and CDR2 SNEGSKA (reference sequence). V gave up 0 bases and J gave up 3 bases, with 14 bases separating them. The CDR3 coding sequence is TGCAGTGCTAGAGATCTCGAGAAAATATACACTGAAGCTTTCTTT. Translation gives CSARDLEKIYTEAFF.

This clonotype has just a few counts. J is TRBJ2-7 and V is TRBV12-3 or TRBV12-4; TRBD1 matches 7 bases. With 6 bases clipped from V and 6 bases from J, the junction kept 5 bases outside the gene matches. The CDR3 contains 12 residues. CDR3 sequence: CASSITGVEQYF. CDR3 DNA sequence: TGTGCCAGCAGCATCACAGGGGTCGAGCAGTACTTC.

J is TRBJ2-3 and V is TRBV7-2; D call uncertain. Germline V gene data show CDR1 as SGHTA and CDR2 as FQGNSA. The length of the CDR3 is 13 residues. V was cut by 7 bases and J by 2 bases, with 10 bases left in between. The CDR3, as DNA: TGTGCCAGCACCGGATACCACACAGATACGCAGTATTTT. It translates to CASTGYHTDTQYF. Drawing the rest from reference TRBV7-2 and TRBJ2-3, the complete variable domain is GAGVSQSPSNKVTEKGKDVELRCDPISGHTALYWYRQSLGQGLEFLIYFQGNSAPDKSGLPSDRFSAERTGGSVSTLTIQRTQQEDSAVYLCASTGYHTDTQYFGPGTRLTVL.

The V and J genes are TRBV15 and TRBJ2-3, with D perhaps matching TRBD2 (5 bases). V was shortened by 5 bases and J by 8 bases, with 14 bases between the two germline ends. Germline V gene lookup returns CDR1 LNHNV and CDR2 YYDKDF (reference sequence). This CDR3 comprises 13 residues. CDR3 residues: CATSVEGAGTQYF. The CDR3 nucleotides read TGTGCCACCAGCGTAGAGGGAGCTGGTACGCAGTATTTT.

The V gene is TRBV12-5, the J gene TRBJ2-7; D is ambiguous. With 1 base removed from V and 3 bases from J, the gap between germline ends came to 13 bases. This CDR3 has 15 amino acids. From germline, CDR1 is LGHNT and CDR2 FRNRAP. CDR3 amino acids: CASGLAPYLSYEQYF. CDR3 nucleotide sequence: TGTGCTAGTGGTTTGGCCCCGTACCTCAGCTACGAGCAGTACTTC.

The chain is built from TRBV3-1 and TRBJ2-1; perhaps TRBD2 as D (5 bases). In germline, CDR1 is LGHDT, CDR2 YNNKEL (reference sequence). V gave up 0 bases and J gave up 4 bases, with 19 bases separating them. CDR3 length: 18 amino acids. The CDR3 spells CASSQEPPTTNFYNEQFF. The CDR3 region has the DNA TGTGCCAGCAGCCAAGAGCCTCCGACGACTAACTTTTACAATGAGCAGTTCTTC.

Only a few counts were recorded for this clonotype. The gene calls are TRBV10-3 and TRBJ2-7, with 11 bases identical to TRBD2. The V gene's germline CDR1 is ENHRY and CDR2 SYGVKD. The CDR3 runs to 15 residues. V was clipped by 6 bases and J by 5 bases; unmatched bases: 9. This CDR3 is CAISPTSGSLNEQYF. The DNA of the CDR3 is TGTGCCATCAGCCCCACTAGCGGGAGTCTCAACGAGCAGTACTTC.

This clonotype has more than one count but fewer than ten. The chain is built from TRBV15 and TRBJ2-3; 8 nucleotides agree with TRBD2. CDR1 is LNHNV, CDR2 YYDKDF, per germline (reference sequence). This CDR3 is built from 17 residues. The junction had 6 bases not matched to a gene; V was cut back by 0 bases and J by 1 base. The CDR3 reads CATSRDGLAGRTDTQYF. The CDR3 DNA reads as TGTGCCACCAGCAGAGACGGCCTAGCGGGCCGCACAGATACGCAGTATTTT.

Only a few counts were recorded for this clonotype. The V call is TRBV20-1, the J call TRBJ2-7; D remains ambiguous. The CDR3 sequence is 12 residues long. In germline, CDR1 is DFQATT, CDR2 SNEGSKA (reference sequence). V lost 6 bases and J lost 4, with 13 bases in between. The CDR3 reads CSATLLGYEQYF. The CDR3 DNA reads as TGCAGTGCGACATTGTTAGGGTACGAGCAGTACTTC.

The rearrangement links TRBV5-1 to TRBJ1-2; D possibly corresponds to TRBD1 (5 bases). The CDR3 has 13 amino acids. V was pared by 0 bases and J by 7 bases, with 10 bases between. CDR1 and CDR2 (germline): SGHRS, YFSETQ. The DNA for the CDR3 is TGCGCCAGCAGCTTGGCGGCAGGGCCTGGCTACACCTTC. It codes for CASSLAAGPGYTF.

This clonotype was found a few times. V gene TRBV20-1 combines with J gene TRBJ1-6; a possible D gene is TRBD1 (5 bases). This CDR3 is 16 amino acids long. The V end was cut by 0 bases, the J end by 9 bases, with 18 bases between. Looked up from germline, CDR1 is DFQATT and CDR2 is SNEGSKA (reference sequence). The CDR3 nucleotides read TGCAGTGCTAGAGATTCGAGGGGAGTTAAGAGTTCACCCCTCCACTTT. Its protein is CSARDSRGVKSSPLHF.